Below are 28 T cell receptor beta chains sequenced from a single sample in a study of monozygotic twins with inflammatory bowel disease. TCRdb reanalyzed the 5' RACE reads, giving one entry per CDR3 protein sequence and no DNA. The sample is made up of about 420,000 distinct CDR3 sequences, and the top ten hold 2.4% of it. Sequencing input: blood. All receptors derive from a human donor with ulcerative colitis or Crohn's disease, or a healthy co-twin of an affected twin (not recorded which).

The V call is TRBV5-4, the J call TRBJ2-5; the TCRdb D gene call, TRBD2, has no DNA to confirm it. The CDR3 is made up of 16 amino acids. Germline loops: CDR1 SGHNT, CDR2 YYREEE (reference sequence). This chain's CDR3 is CASSFLAGGPQETQYF.

CDR3 sequence reads: CASSLEGTGYQPQHF. The chain carries TRBV5-1 and TRBJ1-5; TCRdb's D call of TRBD1 is untestable without DNA. The CDR3 contains 15 residues. Germline V gene data show CDR1 as SGHRS and CDR2 as YFSETQ.

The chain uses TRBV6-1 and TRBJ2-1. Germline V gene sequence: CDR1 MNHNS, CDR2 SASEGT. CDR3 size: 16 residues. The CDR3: CASSEGRALIYNEQFF.

The CDR3 here is CASSGAARTNEKLFF. This chain joins TRBV3-1 and TRBJ1-4; with no DNA, the TCRdb D assignment of TRBD1 cannot be verified. This CDR3 comprises 15 residues. Germline V gives CDR1 LGHDT, CDR2 YNNKEL (reference sequence).

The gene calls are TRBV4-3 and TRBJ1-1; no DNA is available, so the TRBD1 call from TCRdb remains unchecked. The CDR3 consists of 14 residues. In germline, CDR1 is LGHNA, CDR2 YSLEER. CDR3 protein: CASSQDATGAQAFF.

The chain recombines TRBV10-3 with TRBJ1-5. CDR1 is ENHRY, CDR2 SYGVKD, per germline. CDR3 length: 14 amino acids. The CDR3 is CAISQAAGNQPQHF.

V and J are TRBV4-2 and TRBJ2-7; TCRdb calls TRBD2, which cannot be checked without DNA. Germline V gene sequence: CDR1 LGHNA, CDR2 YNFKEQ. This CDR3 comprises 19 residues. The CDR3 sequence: CASSHHGRLAGDSAYEQYF.

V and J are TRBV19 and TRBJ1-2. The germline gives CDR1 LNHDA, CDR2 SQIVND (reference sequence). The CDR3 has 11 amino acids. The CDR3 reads CASSTSYGYTF.

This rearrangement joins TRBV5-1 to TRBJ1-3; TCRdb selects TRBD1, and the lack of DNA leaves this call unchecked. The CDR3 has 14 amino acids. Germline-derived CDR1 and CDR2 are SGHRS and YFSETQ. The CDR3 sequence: CASSPGQVGNTIYF.

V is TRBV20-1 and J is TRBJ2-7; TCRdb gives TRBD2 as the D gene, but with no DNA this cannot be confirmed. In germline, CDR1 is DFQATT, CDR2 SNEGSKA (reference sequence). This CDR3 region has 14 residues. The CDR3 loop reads CSAISGTSTYEQYF.

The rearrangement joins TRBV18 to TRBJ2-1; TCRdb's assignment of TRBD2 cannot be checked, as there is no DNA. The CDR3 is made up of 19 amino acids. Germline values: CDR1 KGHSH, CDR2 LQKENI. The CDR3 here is CASSPPTGLAGGIYNEQFF.

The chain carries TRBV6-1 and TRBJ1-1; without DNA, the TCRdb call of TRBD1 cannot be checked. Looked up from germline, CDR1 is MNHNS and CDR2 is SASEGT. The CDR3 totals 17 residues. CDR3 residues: CASSAPAGHFMNTEAFF.

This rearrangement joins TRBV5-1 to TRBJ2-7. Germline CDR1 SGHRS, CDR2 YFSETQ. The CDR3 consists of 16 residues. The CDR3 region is CASSLIPATSSYEQYF.

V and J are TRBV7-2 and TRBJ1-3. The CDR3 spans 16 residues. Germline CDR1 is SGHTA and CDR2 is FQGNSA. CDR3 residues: CASSLSPRAPGNTIYF.

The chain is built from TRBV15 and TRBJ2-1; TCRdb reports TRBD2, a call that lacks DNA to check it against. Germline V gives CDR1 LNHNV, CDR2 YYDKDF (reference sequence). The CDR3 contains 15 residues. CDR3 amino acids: CATSPGLAGVNEQFF.

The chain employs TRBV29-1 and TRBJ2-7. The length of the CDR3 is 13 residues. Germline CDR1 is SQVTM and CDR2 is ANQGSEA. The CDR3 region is CSVWTRPSGEQYF.

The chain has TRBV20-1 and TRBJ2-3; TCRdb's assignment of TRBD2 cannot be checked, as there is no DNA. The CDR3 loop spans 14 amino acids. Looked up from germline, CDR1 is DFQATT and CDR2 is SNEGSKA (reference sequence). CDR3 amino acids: CSALDGSLTDTQYF.

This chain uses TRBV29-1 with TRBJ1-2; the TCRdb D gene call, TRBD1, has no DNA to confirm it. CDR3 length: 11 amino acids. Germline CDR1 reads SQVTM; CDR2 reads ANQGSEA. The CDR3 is CSVTGNYGYTF.

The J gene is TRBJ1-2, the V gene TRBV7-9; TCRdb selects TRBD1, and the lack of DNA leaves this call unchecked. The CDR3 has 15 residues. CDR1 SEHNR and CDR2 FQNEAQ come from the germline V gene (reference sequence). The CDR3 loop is CASSLAGTGVYGYTF.

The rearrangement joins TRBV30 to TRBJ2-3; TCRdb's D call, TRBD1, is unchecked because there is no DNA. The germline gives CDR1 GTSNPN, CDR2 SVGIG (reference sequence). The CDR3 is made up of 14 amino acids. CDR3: CAWKTGMGTDTQYF.

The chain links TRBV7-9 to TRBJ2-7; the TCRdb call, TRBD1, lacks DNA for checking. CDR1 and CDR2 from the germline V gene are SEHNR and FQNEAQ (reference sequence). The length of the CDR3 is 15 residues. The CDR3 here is CASSSFGGYRGEQYF.

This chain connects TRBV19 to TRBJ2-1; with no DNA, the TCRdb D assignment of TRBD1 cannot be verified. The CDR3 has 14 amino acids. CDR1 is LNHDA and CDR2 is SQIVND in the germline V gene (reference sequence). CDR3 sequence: CASTWVGGYNEQFF.

The CDR3 is CASSLTGVGIYF. This chain joins TRBV11-2 and TRBJ1-3; lacking DNA, the TRBD1 call made by TCRdb goes unchecked. Germline CDR1 SGHAT, CDR2 FQNNGV. The CDR3 totals 12 residues.

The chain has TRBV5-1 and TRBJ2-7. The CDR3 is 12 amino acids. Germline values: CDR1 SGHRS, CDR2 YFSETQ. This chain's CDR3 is CASSLGSLEQYF.

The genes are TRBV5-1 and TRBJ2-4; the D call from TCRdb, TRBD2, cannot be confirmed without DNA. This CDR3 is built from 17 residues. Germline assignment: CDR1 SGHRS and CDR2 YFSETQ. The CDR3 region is CASSLVGLAGLKNIQYF.

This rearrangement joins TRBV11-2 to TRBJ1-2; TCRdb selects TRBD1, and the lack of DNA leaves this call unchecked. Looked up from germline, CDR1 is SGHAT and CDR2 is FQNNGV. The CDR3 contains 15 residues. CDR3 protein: CASRINWGGDYGYTF.

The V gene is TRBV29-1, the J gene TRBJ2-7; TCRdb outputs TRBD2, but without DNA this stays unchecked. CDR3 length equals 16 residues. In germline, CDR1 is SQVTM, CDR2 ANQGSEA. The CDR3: CSVEGVLTSGTYEQYF.

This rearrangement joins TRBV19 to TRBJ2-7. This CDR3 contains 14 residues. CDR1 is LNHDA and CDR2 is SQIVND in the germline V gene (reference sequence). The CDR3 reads CASSSHGRLYEQYF.